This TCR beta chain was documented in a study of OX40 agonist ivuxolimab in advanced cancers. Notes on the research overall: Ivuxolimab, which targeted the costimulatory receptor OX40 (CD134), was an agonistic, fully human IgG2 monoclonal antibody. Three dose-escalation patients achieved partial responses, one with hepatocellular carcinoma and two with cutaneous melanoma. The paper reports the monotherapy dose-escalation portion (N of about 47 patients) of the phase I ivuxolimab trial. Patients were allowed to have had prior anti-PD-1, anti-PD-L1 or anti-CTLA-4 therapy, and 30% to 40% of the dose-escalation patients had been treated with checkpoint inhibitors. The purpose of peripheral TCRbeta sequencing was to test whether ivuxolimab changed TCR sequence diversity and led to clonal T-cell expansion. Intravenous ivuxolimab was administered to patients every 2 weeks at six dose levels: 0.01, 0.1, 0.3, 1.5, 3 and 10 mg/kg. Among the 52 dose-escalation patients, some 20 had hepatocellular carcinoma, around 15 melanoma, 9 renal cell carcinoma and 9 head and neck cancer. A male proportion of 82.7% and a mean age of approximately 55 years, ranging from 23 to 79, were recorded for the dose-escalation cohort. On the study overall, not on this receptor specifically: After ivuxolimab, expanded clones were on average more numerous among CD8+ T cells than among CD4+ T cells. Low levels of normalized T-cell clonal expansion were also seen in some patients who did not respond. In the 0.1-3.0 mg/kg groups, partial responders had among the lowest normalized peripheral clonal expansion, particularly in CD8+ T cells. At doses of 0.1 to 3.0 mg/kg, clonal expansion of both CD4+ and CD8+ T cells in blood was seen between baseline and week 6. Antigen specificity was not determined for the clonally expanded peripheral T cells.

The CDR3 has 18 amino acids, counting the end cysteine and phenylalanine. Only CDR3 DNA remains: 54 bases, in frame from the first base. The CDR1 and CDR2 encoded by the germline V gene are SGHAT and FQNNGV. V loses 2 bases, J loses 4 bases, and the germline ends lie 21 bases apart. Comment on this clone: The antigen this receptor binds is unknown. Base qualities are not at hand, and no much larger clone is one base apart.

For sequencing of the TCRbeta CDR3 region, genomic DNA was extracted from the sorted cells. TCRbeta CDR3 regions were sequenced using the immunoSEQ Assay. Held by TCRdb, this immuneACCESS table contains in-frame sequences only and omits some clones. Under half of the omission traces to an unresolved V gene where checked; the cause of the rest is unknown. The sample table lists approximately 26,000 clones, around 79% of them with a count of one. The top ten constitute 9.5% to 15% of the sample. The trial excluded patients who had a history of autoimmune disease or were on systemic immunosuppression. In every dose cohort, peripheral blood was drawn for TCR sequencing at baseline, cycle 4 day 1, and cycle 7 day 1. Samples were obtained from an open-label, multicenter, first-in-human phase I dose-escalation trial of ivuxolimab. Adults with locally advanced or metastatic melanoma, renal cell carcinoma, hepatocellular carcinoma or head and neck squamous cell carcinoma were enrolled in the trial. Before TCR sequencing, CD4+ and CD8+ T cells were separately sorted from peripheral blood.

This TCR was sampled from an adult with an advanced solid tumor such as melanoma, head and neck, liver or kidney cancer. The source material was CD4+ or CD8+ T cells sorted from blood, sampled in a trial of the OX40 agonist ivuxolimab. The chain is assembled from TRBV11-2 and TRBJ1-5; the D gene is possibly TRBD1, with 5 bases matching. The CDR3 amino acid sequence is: CASSLSIRGSESNQPQHF. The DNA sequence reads TGTGCCAGCAGCTTATCTATTCGGGGCAGCGAATCTAATCAGCCCCAGCATTTT.